Listed below are T cell receptor beta chains from one sample, sequenced in a study of regulatory T cells in long-lasting Graves disease. TCRdb reprocessed the multiplex PCR reads with MiXCR, giving one entry per CDR3 protein. The data contain 450,000 or so distinct CDR3 sequences, around 20% of them singletons. Here the sequenced sample was peripheral blood mononuclear cells (PBMCs), taken when the disease was refractory, from a patient treated with antithyroid drugs. These receptor sequences come from a female donor with Graves disease. CDR3s leave out the opening cysteine and the closing phenylalanine or tryptophan.

>TRBV30|TRBJ2-7|9
AWGLVNEQY
>TRBV6-2/TRBV6-3|TRBJ2-1|12
ASSRDRGDYEQF
>TRBV7-9|TRBJ2-7|14
ASSLKPGLADYEQY
>TRBV10-2|TRBJ1-6|13
ATRKGGGVGSPLH
>TRBV6-5|TRBJ2-5|13
ASSWSSRTVETQY
>TRBV5-1|TRBJ2-7|14
ASSPSRAGVSYEQY
>TRBV14|TRBJ1-2|15
ASSQDLPEQSNYGYT
>TRBV2|TRBJ2-7|13
ASSEVGQGAGEQY
>TRBV28|TRBJ1-5|14
ASSPVTVSRDQPQH
>TRBV11-2|TRBJ1-1|11
ASSLVRNTEAF
>TRBV30|TRBJ2-7|9
AWNEGAEQY
>TRBV6-2/TRBV6-3|TRBJ2-7|14
ASWYRRGRALGEQY
>TRBV19|TRBJ2-4|19
ASSMGRTRASYLLAKNIQY
>TRBV5-1|TRBJ2-7|11
ASSLDPLYEQY
>TRBV11-2|TRBJ2-5|14
ASSLGGQGTQETQY
>TRBV10-2|TRBJ1-3|11
ASSESWGNTIY
>TRBV28|TRBJ2-1|16
ASSGGTSGVSSYNEQF
>TRBV5-1|TRBJ2-2|13
ASRPWTENTGELF